The 4 T cell receptor beta chains in this list originate from one sample, sequenced in a study of T cell repertoires in cytomegalovirus infection. TCRdb ran MiXCR on the reads and lists one entry per CDR3 protein. The sample gives about half a million distinct CDR3 sequences, more than 40% of which show up once; roughly two fifths is in the top ten. No cognate antigen is known for these TCRs. Sequences were derived from cultured PBMCs, sampled from culture after CMV antigen stimulation. These receptors were collected from a human donor in good health (CMV status not recorded). Some clones in this sample may be carry-over from other donors' samples.

The chain couples TRBV12-3 or TRBV12-4 to TRBJ1-1; TRBD1 agrees at 8 bases. The CDR3 sequence is 14 residues long. The V and J ends lost 6 bases and 7 bases, in that order; junction bases with no gene match: 10. The CDR3 region is CASSRGDRRVEAFF. CDR3 nucleotides: TGTGCCAGCAGCCGGGGGGACAGGCGGGTTGAAGCTTTCTTT.

CDR3 DNA sequence: TGTGCTAGTGGTGCTCCTCGCAGGGTGGTCGGTAAATCTGAAGCTTTCTTT. Its protein is CASGAPRRVVGKSEAFF. The chain combines TRBV12-5 with TRBJ1-1, with D perhaps TRBD1 (5 bases). Per germline, CDR1 LGHNT and CDR2 FRNRAP. This CDR3 has 17 residues. The V end lost 5 bases, the J end lost 6 bases, and 25 bases lay between the germline ends. The full variable domain, its missing parts supplied by reference TRBV12-5 and TRBJ1-1, is DARVTQTPRHKVTEMGQEVTMRCQPILGHNTVFWYRQTMMQGLELLAYFRNRAPLDDSGMPKDRFSAEMPDATLATLKIQPSEPRDSAVYFCASGAPRRVVGKSEAFFGQGTRLTVV.

This sequence joins TRBV11-3 and TRBJ2-3, with D perhaps matching TRBD1 or TRBD2 (5 bases each). Germline V lookup: CDR1 SGHNT, CDR2 YENEEA. This CDR3 is built from 16 residues. V was shortened by 3 bases and J by 1 base, with 14 bases between the two germline ends. CDR3 coding DNA: TGTGCCAGCAGCTTGAGGGAAGGACAAGGCACAGATACGCAGTATTTT. Translating it yields CASSLREGQGTDTQYF.

This clonotype was detected only once. The rearrangement links TRBV25-1 to TRBJ2-4; D may be TRBD2 (6 bases). Looked up from germline, CDR1 is MGHDK and CDR2 is SYGVNS. CDR3 length equals 13 residues. The V end lost 7 bases, the J end lost 1 base, and 8 bases lay between the germline ends. CDR3 amino acids: CASIGGAKNIQYF. The CDR3 DNA reads TGTGCCAGCATTGGGGGGGCCAAAAACATTCAGTACTTC. Based on the CDR3 plus reference TRBV25-1 and TRBJ2-4, the full variable domain is EADIYQTPRYLVIGTGKKITLECSQTMGHDKMYWYQQDPGMELHLIHYSYGVNSTEKGDLSSESTVSRIRTEHFPLTLESARPSHTSQYLCASIGGAKNIQYFGAGTRLSVL.